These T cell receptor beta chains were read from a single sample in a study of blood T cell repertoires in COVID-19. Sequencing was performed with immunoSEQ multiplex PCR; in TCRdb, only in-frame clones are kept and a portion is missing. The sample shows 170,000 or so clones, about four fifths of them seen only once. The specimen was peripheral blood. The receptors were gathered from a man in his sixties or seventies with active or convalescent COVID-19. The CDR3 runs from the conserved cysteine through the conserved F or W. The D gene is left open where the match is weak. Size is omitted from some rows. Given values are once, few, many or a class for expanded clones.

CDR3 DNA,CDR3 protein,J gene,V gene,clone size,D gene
TGTGCCAGCAGTTTACTAGCGGGAGGGGGCGGGGAGCTGTTTTTT,CASSLLAGGGGELFF,TRBJ2-2,TRBV6-5,NA,TRBD2
TGTGCCAGCAGGAGGGGGCGCTTCTTGGGTGCTTTCTTT,CASRRGRFLGAFF,TRBJ1-1,TRBV12-3/TRBV12-4,NA,TRBD1
TGTGCCAGCAGTAAGAGGAACTACGAGCAGTACTTC,CASSKRNYEQYF,TRBJ2-7,TRBV12-3/TRBV12-4,NA,NA
TGTGCCAGCAGTTCAAGGTGGCGGAACTACTACGAGCAGTACTTC,CASSSRWRNYYEQYF,TRBJ2-7,TRBV6-5,NA,NA
TGTGCCATCAGCACTGGACAGGGCCCCTATGGCTACACCTTC,CAISTGQGPYGYTF,TRBJ1-2,TRBV10-3,NA,TRBD1
TGTGCCAGCAGCCTGGAGAGGAGTGGGGCATTCAATGAGCAGTTCTTC,CASSLERSGAFNEQFF,TRBJ2-1,TRBV11-3,NA,NA
TGTGCCAGCAGCCCCCAGGTTGGGACTGAAGCTTTCTTT,CASSPQVGTEAFF,TRBJ1-1,TRBV3-1/TRBV3-2,once,NA
TGTGCCTGGAGCCGGGACAGGGGCGTGGGTGCTTTCTTT,CAWSRDRGVGAFF,TRBJ1-1,TRBV30,once,TRBD1
TGTGCCAGCAGTTGGGGAGTTGTCAGGTACGAGCAGTACTTC,CASSWGVVRYEQYF,TRBJ2-7,TRBV6-2/TRBV6-3,NA,NA
TGTGCCAGCAGCTTGGGGGCCGCCCTTCAAGAGACCCAGTACTTC,CASSLGAALQETQYF,TRBJ2-5,TRBV5-8,NA,NA
TGTGCCAGCAGCTTGGCCAGCTCCTACAATGAGCAGTTCTTC,CASSLASSYNEQFF,TRBJ2-1,TRBV5-4,few,NA
TGTGCCAGCAGCTTAGCGACTAGCGGCACCGGGGAGCTGTTTTTT,CASSLATSGTGELFF,TRBJ2-2,TRBV7-2,NA,TRBD2
TGTGCCAGCAGCGCATTACTAGCGGGGGGGCCCAATGAGCAGTTCTTC,CASSALLAGGPNEQFF,TRBJ2-1,TRBV9,NA,TRBD2
TGTGCCAGCTCACCACGGACAGCGAACACTGAAGCTTTCTTT,CASSPRTANTEAFF,TRBJ1-1,TRBV18,NA,NA
TGCGCCAGCAGTAAGGCCGGGACAGGGGGTCTAGATGAGCAGTTCTTC,CASSKAGTGGLDEQFF,TRBJ2-1,TRBV5-1,once,TRBD1
TGTGCCAGCAGCGTAGGCAGTGTTGGAGGCGCCTACGAGCAGTACTTC,CASSVGSVGGAYEQYF,TRBJ2-7,TRBV9,few,NA
TGCGCCAGCAGCCAAGAGGTTTCGAGGCAGGGGATATACACTGAAGCTTTCTTT,CASSQEVSRQGIYTEAFF,TRBJ1-1,TRBV4-1,NA,NA
TGTGCCAGCAGCTTAGGAAGGGCGGGAGGTAGCACAGATACGCAGTATTTT,CASSLGRAGGSTDTQYF,TRBJ2-3,TRBV11-2,few,TRBD2
TGTGCCAGCACCATTGACAGGGGGCAGTACGAGCAGTACTTC,CASTIDRGQYEQYF,TRBJ2-7,TRBV4-2,few,TRBD1
TGTGCCAGCAGCCCCGGGACAGGACTCAACTATGGCTACACCTTC,CASSPGTGLNYGYTF,TRBJ1-2,TRBV3-1/TRBV3-2,NA,TRBD1
TGTGCCAGCAGCTCCCCCCTAGGGGGGGCCTACAATGAGCAGTTCTTC,CASSSPLGGAYNEQFF,TRBJ2-1,TRBV13,once,NA